This TCR beta chain was captured in a study of T cells in Graves' hyperthyroidism and ophthalmopathy. The authors took PBMCs from 8.5 to 10 ml fresh peripheral blood. Germline CDR1 reads SNHLY; CDR2 reads FYNNEI. The CDR3 contains 13 residues. V lost 11 bases, J lost 3 bases, and 16 bases lay in between. This clonotype was recorded many times. Researchers amplified the TCR beta CDR3 regions from RNA transcripts. With the HTBI primer set, the TCR CDR3 went through a first round of RT-PCR. In TCRdb, the multiplex PCR reads were re-called with MiXCR into one record per CDR3 protein. The table includes about 250,000 distinct CDR3 sequences, around 15% detected once.

V usage is TRBV2 and J usage is TRBJ2-5, with D perhaps given as TRBD1 or TRBD2 (5 bases each). The TCR was taken from a woman aged 45 to 65 with Graves' hyperthyroidism that later progressed to Graves' ophthalmopathy. Material for sequencing was blood. The CDR3 coding sequence is TGTGCCGGGACCTGGGAACGCGAAGAGACCCAGTACTTC. This gives the protein CAGTWEREETQYF. The variable domain in full, completed from reference TRBV2 and TRBJ2-5, reads EPEVTQTPSHQVTQMGQEVILRCVPISNHLYFYWYRQILGQKVEFLVSFYNNEISEKSEIFDDQFSVERPDGSNFTLKIRSTKLEDSAMYFCAGTWEREETQYFGPGTRLLVL.